This T cell receptor (beta chain) comes out of a study of blood T cell repertoires in COVID-19. Study background: T cells, B-cell-depleted T cells, or PBMCs provided the cDNA or gDNA that served as material.

V lost 4 bases and J lost 5, with 11 bases in between. The CDR3 runs to 13 residues. Germline-derived CDR1 and CDR2 are SGHAT and FQNNGV. The assay was immunoSEQ multiplex PCR, and TCRdb's table has in-frame clones only and misses some. Of about 130,000 clones in the sample, roughly four fifths are singletons; the top ten hold more than 10%. The rearrangement links TRBV11-2 to TRBJ2-5; D is uncertain. Sequenced material: peripheral blood. This clonotype was sampled from a human donor in a cohort sampled during active COVID-19. Here the CDR3 reads CASSSSWAETQYF. CDR3 DNA sequence: TGTGCCAGCAGCTCTTCATGGGCTGAGACCCAGTACTTC. Based on the CDR3 plus reference TRBV11-2 and TRBJ2-5, the full variable domain is EAGVAQSPRYKIIEKRQSVAFWCNPISGHATLYWYQQILGQGPKLLIQFQNNGVVDDSQLPKDRFSAERLKGVDSTLKIQPAKLEDSAVYLCASSSSWAETQYFGPGTRLLVL.